These 20 T cell receptor beta chains share one sample of origin, sequenced in a study of cytomegalovirus exposure and HLA in healthy donors. With 60 Vbeta and 13 Jbeta primers, the PCR was carried out. Clones were sequenced by immunoSEQ multiplex PCR, and TCRdb holds only the in-frame ones, with some missing. The sample has 140,000 or so clones, roughly three quarters seen once. The sample was PBMCs. The receptors derive from a woman aged 25 to 39 in good health and CMV-seronegative.

The chain has TRBV4-1 and TRBJ1-1; D is undetermined. In germline, CDR1 is MGHRA, CDR2 YSYEKL. The CDR3 has 15 residues. V lost 4 bases and J 2 bases, leaving 14 bases between the germline ends. CDR3 DNA sequence: TGCGCCAGCAGCCCCAAAACCGGGGTAAACACTGAAGCTTTCTTT. As protein: CASSPKTGVNTEAFF.

The CDR3 region is CASSSGLALSTDTQYF. In DNA form, the CDR3 reads TGCGCCAGCAGCTCCGGACTAGCGCTTAGCACAGATACGCAGTATTTT. The chain combines TRBV5-1 with TRBJ2-3; 9 bases are shared with TRBD2. In germline, CDR1 is SGHRS, CDR2 YFSETQ. The ends lost 3 bases at V and 0 bases at J; junction bases unmatched: 5. The CDR3 consists of 16 residues.

The CDR3 sequence is CASTTGGAPREKLFF. CDR3 in DNA: TGTGCCAGCACCACCGGGGGGGCCCCCCGCGAAAAACTGTTTTTT. This chain links TRBV28 with TRBJ1-4; TRBD1 is a possible D gene (6 bases). The V end was cut by 7 bases, the J end by 8 bases, with 20 bases between. Germline CDR1 is MDHEN and CDR2 is SYDVKM. CDR3 length equals 15 residues.

In its sample, this clone was seen once. This CDR3 reads CASSIPGSTGELFF. CDR3 nucleotide sequence: TGTGCCAGTAGTATCCCTGGGAGCACCGGGGAGCTGTTTTTT. The V call is TRBV19, the J call TRBJ2-2, with a weak D call TRBD2 (5 bases). Germline CDR1 LNHDA, CDR2 SQIVND (reference sequence). The CDR3 contains 14 residues. The V gene lost 3 bases and the J gene lost 4 bases, with 9 bases spanning the gap.

CDR3 residues: CASSPDRWEETQYF. DNA for the CDR3: TGTGCCAGCAGCCCGGACAGGTGGGAAGAGACCCAGTACTTC. The chain joins TRBV7-2 to TRBJ2-5; 7 bases fit TRBD1. The V and J ends lost 5 bases and 3 bases, in that order; junction bases with no gene match: 6. The CDR3 covers 14 residues. Germline-derived CDR1 and CDR2 are SGHTA and FQGNSA. Full variable domain (outside the CDR3, taken from reference TRBV7-2 and TRBJ2-5): GAGVSQSPSNKVTEKGKDVELRCDPISGHTALYWYRQSLGQGLEFLIYFQGNSAPDKSGLPSDRFSAERTGGSVSTLTIQRTQQEDSAVYLCASSPDRWEETQYFGPGTRLLVL.

The rearrangement joins TRBV6-5 to TRBJ1-5; the D gene is possibly TRBD1 (6 bases). CDR3 size: 15 residues. Germline-derived CDR1 and CDR2 are MNHEY and SVGAGI. V lost 6 bases and J 5 bases, leaving 17 bases between the germline ends. The CDR3 DNA is TGTGCCAGCAGCCTCGGACAGTCCTCGGATCAGCCCCAGCATTTT. This encodes CASSLGQSSDQPQHF.

The rearrangement uses TRBV27 and TRBJ2-2; TRBD1 agrees at 8 bases. The CDR3 is 14 residues long. V trimming: 6 bases; J trimming: 4 bases; junction bases outside the gene matches: 4. Germline V CDR1 and CDR2: MNHEY, SMNVEV (reference sequence). CDR3 loop: CASSWTGITGELFF. In DNA, the CDR3 is TGTGCCAGCAGCTGGACAGGGATCACCGGGGAGCTGTTTTTT.

This chain joins TRBV7-6 and TRBJ1-1, with D tentatively TRBD1 (5 bases). Germline CDR1 SGHVS, CDR2 FNYEAQ. Trimming pared 9 bases from V and 3 bases from J, leaving 17 bases between. The CDR3 length is 14 residues. This CDR3 reads CASYLNRGDTEAFF. CDR3 nucleotides: TGTGCCAGTTACCTCAACCGGGGGGACACTGAAGCTTTCTTT. The full variable domain, its missing parts supplied by reference TRBV7-6 and TRBJ1-1, is GAGVSQSPRYKVTKRGQDVALRCDPISGHVSLYWYRQALGQGPEFLTYFNYEAQQDKSGLPNDRFSAERPEGSISTLTIQRTEQRDSAMYRCASYLNRGDTEAFFGQGTRLTVV.

The CDR3 coding sequence is TGTGCCAGCAGCGAACGGGGGGGCCACCGCTACGAGCAGTACTTC. It encodes CASSERGGHRYEQYF. The rearrangement uses TRBV7-6 and TRBJ2-7; 8 bases line up with TRBD2. The CDR3 length is 15 residues. The J segment lost 3 bases and the V segment lost 5 bases, leaving 9 bases of the junction unmatched. Germline V gives CDR1 SGHVS, CDR2 FNYEAQ.

This clone showed up just once. This sequence joins TRBV7-2 and TRBJ2-3, with 11 positions matching TRBD2. The V segment lost 8 bases and the J segment 4 bases; nucleotides outside the gene matches: 8. Germline-derived CDR1 and CDR2 are SGHTA and FQGNSA. CDR3 size: 15 residues. The DNA of the CDR3 is TGTGCCAGCTCCCCCGGGACTAGCGGAGCAGATACGCAGTATTTT. This encodes CASSPGTSGADTQYF.

The chain recombines TRBV5-1 with TRBJ1-5; a weak D match, TRBD1 (5 bases). Germline CDR1 reads SGHRS; CDR2 reads YFSETQ. Trimming left V 0 bases short and J 2 bases short, with 9 bases between. This CDR3 has 15 residues. CDR3 in DNA: TGCGCCAGCAGCTTGGGTCAGGGTGGCAATCAGCCCCAGCATTTT. Translation: CASSLGQGGNQPQHF.

The rearrangement uses TRBV6-5 and TRBJ2-2, with D tentatively TRBD2 (6 bases). The germline CDR1 and CDR2 sequences are MNHEY and SVGAGI. Trimming took off 0 bases at V and 2 bases at J, with 10 bases between the two ends. The CDR3 runs 16 residues. In nucleotides, the CDR3 is TGTGCCAGCAGTTACTCCTGGGAGGTAAACACCGGGGAGCTGTTTTTT. This translates into CASSYSWEVNTGELFF.

This clone was counted a single time. The chain links TRBV4-1 to TRBJ2-5, with TRBD2 matching over 7 bases. The CDR3 is 16 amino acids. The J segment lost 6 bases and the V segment lost 2 bases, leaving 12 bases of the junction unmatched. The V gene's germline CDR1 is MGHRA and CDR2 YSYEKL. The CDR3 coding sequence is TGCGCCAGCAGCCAATTCGAGCGGGGAGCCTTGCAGACCCAGTACTTC. As protein: CASSQFERGALQTQYF.

The rearrangement uses TRBV5-1 and TRBJ2-3, with a possible D match to TRBD2 (6 bases). V gave up 7 bases and J gave up 2 bases, with 17 bases separating them. Germline V lookup: CDR1 SGHRS, CDR2 YFSETQ. This CDR3 is 15 amino acids long. The CDR3 nucleotides are TGCGCCAGCCGCCGGGATCCGGGGGACACAGATACGCAGTATTTT. It translates to CASRRDPGDTDTQYF.

The gene calls are TRBV19 and TRBJ2-5; TRBD2 might be the D (6 bases). CDR3 size: 14 residues. V lost 5 bases and J 2 bases, leaving 12 bases between the germline ends. The germline V gene has CDR1 LNHDA and CDR2 SQIVND (reference sequence). DNA for the CDR3: TGTGCCAGTAGTCTAGCTAGCGAACAAGAGACCCAGTACTTC. Protein sequence: CASSLASEQETQYF.

The rearrangement uses TRBV5-1 and TRBJ2-1; maybe TRBD1 (6 bases). The CDR3 totals 16 residues. The ends were cut back, 1 base at V and 1 base at J, with 12 bases in the middle. CDR1 and CDR2 from the germline V gene are SGHRS and YFSETQ. CDR3 sequence (DNA): TGCGCCAGCAGCTTGCAGGGGTCTAGGTCCTACAATGAGCAGTTCTTC. This translates into CASSLQGSRSYNEQFF.

The genes are TRBV18 and TRBJ2-5, with 8 bases lining up with TRBD2. The CDR3 sequence is 16 residues long. V lost 4 bases to trimming and J lost 0 bases; unmatched junction nucleotides: 7. The germline V gene has CDR1 KGHSH and CDR2 LQKENI. The CDR3 nucleotides are TGTGCCAGCTCACGACCGGGACTAGGGAACCAAGAGACCCAGTACTTC. As protein: CASSRPGLGNQETQYF.

V is TRBV5-1 and J is TRBJ1-2, with D possibly TRBD1 on 5 matching bases. V was shortened by 0 bases and J by 6 bases, with 9 bases between the two germline ends. Germline loops: CDR1 SGHRS, CDR2 YFSETQ. The CDR3 has 13 residues. CDR3 coding DNA: TGCGCCAGCAGCTTGGGACAGCTTGATGGCTACACCTTC. Protein: CASSLGQLDGYTF.

The chain recombines TRBV4-1 with TRBJ2-1, with a possible D match to TRBD2 (5 bases). Germline CDR1 and CDR2: MGHRA and YSYEKL. This CDR3 region has 17 residues. V was cut by 1 base and J by 1 base, with 14 bases left in between. CDR3: CASSQGLLRDSYNEQFF. In nucleotides, the CDR3 is TGCGCCAGCAGCCAAGGCCTATTGAGGGATTCCTACAATGAGCAGTTCTTC.

There are a few counts of this clone. The J gene is TRBJ1-1, the V gene TRBV11-3; the match to TRBD1 covers 7 bases. The CDR3 has 14 amino acids. Germline lookup yields CDR1 SGHNT and CDR2 YENEEA. The ends lost 1 base at V and 1 base at J; junction bases unmatched: 0. CDR3 sequence reads: CASSLGTGNTEAFF. The CDR3 DNA is TGTGCCAGCAGCTTAGGGACAGGGAACACTGAAGCTTTCTTT.